The entry below describes one TCR beta chain. Per germline, CDR1 LNHDA and CDR2 SQIVND (reference sequence). CDR3 length: 17 residues. Trimming removed 8 bases from V and 5 bases from J; junction bases left unmatched: 17. Generated by immunoSEQ multiplex PCR, the TCRdb table keeps only in-frame clones and is missing some. Here the sample spans 250,000 to 300,000 clones, 90% to 95% being singletons. This entry belongs to a study of T cell responses to AZD1222 COVID-19 vaccine. The clonotype was recovered from an adult who received the AZD1222 COVID-19 vaccine. The rearrangement uses TRBV19 and TRBJ1-5; 8 bases match TRBD1. This specimen was peripheral blood, taken 28 days after the second AZD1222 dose. CDR3 amino acids: CASATLSGGLQHQPQHF. The CDR3 nucleotides are TGTGCCAGTGCAACCCTTTCAGGGGGCCTTCAGCATCAGCCCCAGCATTTT.